This is a list of T cell receptor beta chains from one sample in a study of OX40 agonist ivuxolimab in advanced cancers. Sequenced by immunoSEQ multiplex PCR; TCRdb stores in-frame clones only, minus some. The sample lists about 140,000 clones, approximately 90% seen once, with 1.1% in the top ten. The sample in question was CD4+ or CD8+ T cells sorted from blood, obtained in a trial of the OX40 agonist ivuxolimab. These receptors originate from an adult with an advanced solid tumor such as melanoma, head and neck, liver or kidney cancer. Both conserved end residues are part of each CDR3. A D gene is named only where the DNA matches it firmly. Some rows mark clone size as missing; the rest say once, few, many or name a class of expanded clone.

clone_size: NA
j_call: TRBJ1-2
d_call: TRBD1
v_call: TRBV28
cdr3_aa: CASSFGTEVYGYTF
cdr3_nt: TGTGCCAGCAGTTTCGGGACAGAGGTCTATGGCTACACCTTC

clone_size: NA
j_call: TRBJ2-7
d_call: TRBD2
v_call: TRBV9
cdr3_aa: CASSMSGSVYEQYF
cdr3_nt: TGTGCCAGCAGCATGAGCGGGAGTGTCTACGAGCAGTACTTC

clone_size: once
j_call: TRBJ2-3
d_call: NA
v_call: TRBV18
cdr3_aa: CASSPQRTDTQYF
cdr3_nt: TGTGCCAGCTCACCACAGCGGACAGATACGCAGTATTTT

clone_size: NA
j_call: TRBJ1-5
d_call: NA
v_call: TRBV6-5
cdr3_aa: CASSYQRSRPQHF
cdr3_nt: TGTGCCAGCAGTTACCAGCGTTCTAGGCCCCAGCATTTT

clone_size: NA
j_call: TRBJ2-1
d_call: NA
v_call: TRBV19
cdr3_aa: CASSIVRYTSYNEQFF
cdr3_nt: TGTGCCAGTAGTATAGTGCGGTACACCTCCTACAATGAGCAGTTCTTC

clone_size: NA
j_call: TRBJ1-1
d_call: TRBD1
v_call: TRBV5-1
cdr3_aa: CASSPDRVYTEAFF
cdr3_nt: TGCGCCAGCAGCCCGGACAGGGTGTACACTGAAGCTTTCTTT

clone_size: NA
j_call: TRBJ2-5
d_call: NA
v_call: TRBV7-2
cdr3_aa: CASSLSTNKVAQYF
cdr3_nt: TGTGCCAGCAGCTTGAGCACAAACAAAGTTGCCCAGTACTTC

clone_size: NA
j_call: TRBJ2-5
d_call: TRBD2
v_call: TRBV15
cdr3_aa: CATSPSRGLAGVGGGETQYF
cdr3_nt: TGTGCCACCAGCCCCTCTCGGGGACTAGCGGGAGTGGGGGGCGGAGAGACCCAGTACTTC

clone_size: NA
j_call: TRBJ1-1
d_call: NA
v_call: TRBV5-1
cdr3_aa: CASSSRTQGGGEAFF
cdr3_nt: TGCGCCAGCAGCTCCAGGACGCAGGGAGGAGGTGAAGCTTTCTTT

clone_size: NA
j_call: TRBJ1-1
d_call: NA
v_call: TRBV7-2
cdr3_aa: CASSSGGRGGAFF
cdr3_nt: TGTGCCAGCAGCTCGGGCGGAAGAGGCGGAGCTTTCTTT

clone_size: NA
j_call: TRBJ1-2
d_call: TRBD1
v_call: TRBV5-4
cdr3_aa: CASSWTGSNYGYTF
cdr3_nt: TGTGCCAGCAGCTGGACAGGGAGTAACTATGGCTACACCTTC

clone_size: few
j_call: TRBJ1-1
d_call: TRBD1
v_call: TRBV2
cdr3_aa: CASDRERENTEAFF
cdr3_nt: TGTGCCAGCGACAGGGAACGGGAAAACACTGAAGCTTTCTTT

clone_size: NA
j_call: TRBJ2-1
d_call: NA
v_call: TRBV9
cdr3_aa: CASSVEETRNEQFF
cdr3_nt: TGTGCCAGCAGCGTAGAAGAGACTAGGAATGAGCAGTTCTTC

clone_size: few
j_call: TRBJ1-1
d_call: NA
v_call: TRBV30
cdr3_aa: CAWSVQAGGTEAFF
cdr3_nt: TGTGCCTGGAGTGTACAGGCAGGTGGAACTGAAGCTTTCTTT

clone_size: NA
j_call: TRBJ2-7
d_call: TRBD2
v_call: TRBV5-4
cdr3_aa: CASSYGGRASYEQYF
cdr3_nt: TGTGCCAGCAGCTACGGCGGGAGGGCCTCCTACGAGCAGTACTTC

clone_size: NA
j_call: TRBJ2-1
d_call: TRBD2
v_call: TRBV6-5
cdr3_aa: CASSYGGASGRNEQFF
cdr3_nt: TGTGCCAGCAGTTACGGGGGGGCTAGCGGGAGGAATGAGCAGTTCTTC

clone_size: NA
j_call: TRBJ1-1
d_call: NA
v_call: TRBV6-5
cdr3_aa: CASSKTLGTEAFF
cdr3_nt: TGTGCCAGCAGTAAGACCCTGGGTACTGAAGCTTTCTTT

clone_size: NA
j_call: TRBJ2-3
d_call: TRBD2
v_call: TRBV5-1
cdr3_aa: CASSSGLAGEATDTQYF
cdr3_nt: TGCGCCAGCAGCTCGGGACTAGCGGGAGAGGCCACAGATACGCAGTATTTT

clone_size: NA
j_call: TRBJ1-1
d_call: NA
v_call: TRBV19
cdr3_aa: CASSIHRGGVYGGTEAFF
cdr3_nt: TGTGCCAGTAGTATCCACCGTGGGGGGGTTTACGGTGGCACTGAAGCTTTCTTT

clone_size: NA
j_call: TRBJ2-1
d_call: TRBD2
v_call: TRBV7-2
cdr3_aa: CASSGRGSGTTPSYNEQFF
cdr3_nt: TGTGCCAGCAGCGGCCGGGGGAGCGGGACCACTCCTTCCTACAATGAGCAGTTCTTC

clone_size: NA
j_call: TRBJ2-2
d_call: NA
v_call: TRBV7-3
cdr3_aa: CASRLDPGRTGELFF
cdr3_nt: TGTGCCAGCAGACTCGATCCGGGCAGAACCGGGGAGCTGTTTTTT

clone_size: NA
j_call: TRBJ1-5
d_call: NA
v_call: TRBV19
cdr3_aa: CASTKDSVNQPQHF
cdr3_nt: TGTGCCAGTACCAAAGACAGCGTCAATCAGCCCCAGCATTTT

clone_size: NA
j_call: TRBJ1-1
d_call: NA
v_call: TRBV4-2
cdr3_aa: CASSQDAREAFF
cdr3_nt: TGTGCCAGCAGCCAAGACGCCCGGGAAGCTTTCTTT

clone_size: once
j_call: TRBJ2-7
d_call: TRBD2
v_call: TRBV19
cdr3_aa: CASSNRGTSGRPYEQYF
cdr3_nt: TGTGCCAGTAGTAACCGGGGGACTAGCGGGAGGCCCTACGAGCAGTACTTC

clone_size: NA
j_call: TRBJ2-2
d_call: NA
v_call: TRBV28
cdr3_aa: CASIPVGTNTGELFF
cdr3_nt: TGTGCCAGCATCCCCGTTGGAACGAACACCGGGGAGCTGTTTTTT

clone_size: NA
j_call: TRBJ2-6
d_call: NA
v_call: TRBV6-5
cdr3_aa: CASISPGANVLTF
cdr3_nt: TGTGCCAGCATCAGTCCTGGGGCCAACGTCCTGACTTTC

clone_size: once
j_call: TRBJ2-7
d_call: TRBD1
v_call: TRBV6-6
cdr3_aa: CASRGTGATYEQYF
cdr3_nt: TGTGCCAGCAGGGGGACAGGGGCCACCTACGAGCAGTACTTC

clone_size: NA
j_call: TRBJ1-1
d_call: NA
v_call: TRBV19
cdr3_aa: CASEPTVNTEAFF
cdr3_nt: TGTGCCAGTGAACCGACAGTGAACACTGAAGCTTTCTTT

clone_size: NA
j_call: TRBJ2-1
d_call: NA
v_call: TRBV7-3
cdr3_aa: CASSLRGTQGGEQFF
cdr3_nt: TGTGCCAGCAGCTTACGGGGGACCCAGGGCGGTGAGCAGTTCTTC

clone_size: NA
j_call: TRBJ2-1
d_call: NA
v_call: TRBV9
cdr3_aa: CASSANNEQFF
cdr3_nt: TGTGCCAGCAGCGCCAACAATGAGCAGTTCTTC

clone_size: NA
j_call: TRBJ1-5
d_call: NA
v_call: TRBV19
cdr3_aa: CASSIVTGYSQPQHF
cdr3_nt: TGTGCCAGTAGTATAGTAACAGGGTACAGTCAGCCCCAGCATTTT

clone_size: NA
j_call: TRBJ2-7
d_call: NA
v_call: TRBV5-1
cdr3_aa: CASSLSPSYYEQYF
cdr3_nt: TGCGCCAGCAGCTTGTCTCCAAGCTACTACGAGCAGTACTTC

clone_size: NA
j_call: TRBJ2-7
d_call: NA
v_call: TRBV6-5
cdr3_aa: CASSYGEEGYEQYF
cdr3_nt: TGTGCCAGCAGTTACGGGGAAGAGGGCTACGAGCAGTACTTC

clone_size: NA
j_call: TRBJ1-2
d_call: TRBD1
v_call: TRBV9
cdr3_aa: CASSAGGAGGYTF
cdr3_nt: TGTGCCAGCAGCGCAGGGGGCGCGGGGGGCTACACCTTC

clone_size: NA
j_call: TRBJ1-5
d_call: NA
v_call: TRBV15
cdr3_aa: CATSRDLRDQPQHF
cdr3_nt: TGTGCCACCAGCAGAGATTTGCGGGATCAGCCCCAGCATTTT

clone_size: NA
j_call: TRBJ2-1
d_call: NA
v_call: TRBV7-2
cdr3_aa: CASSLERGSEQFF
cdr3_nt: TGTGCCAGCAGCTTAGAGAGGGGCAGTGAGCAGTTCTTC

clone_size: NA
j_call: TRBJ1-1
d_call: NA
v_call: TRBV2
cdr3_aa: CASSGTQALNTEAFF
cdr3_nt: TGTGCCAGCAGTGGGACACAGGCTTTGAACACTGAAGCTTTCTTT

clone_size: NA
j_call: TRBJ1-5
d_call: NA
v_call: TRBV6-1
cdr3_aa: CASTNGGLGNQPQHF
cdr3_nt: TGTGCCAGCACCAACGGGGGGCTGGGCAATCAGCCCCAGCATTTT

clone_size: NA
j_call: TRBJ1-1
d_call: NA
v_call: TRBV7-2
cdr3_aa: CASSLDGGTEAFF
cdr3_nt: TGTGCCAGCAGCTTAGACGGTGGGACTGAAGCTTTCTTT

clone_size: NA
j_call: TRBJ1-2
d_call: NA
v_call: TRBV19
cdr3_aa: CASHTRNYGYTF
cdr3_nt: TGTGCCAGTCACACTAGGAACTATGGCTACACCTTC

clone_size: NA
j_call: TRBJ2-2
d_call: NA
v_call: TRBV7-3
cdr3_aa: CASSPGPNTGELFF
cdr3_nt: TGTGCCAGCAGCCCGGGACCGAACACCGGGGAGCTGTTTTTT

clone_size: NA
j_call: TRBJ1-5
d_call: NA
v_call: TRBV19
cdr3_aa: CASSMELVLSNQPQHF
cdr3_nt: TGTGCCAGTAGTATGGAACTCGTCCTATCCAATCAGCCCCAGCATTTT

clone_size: NA
j_call: TRBJ1-2
d_call: TRBD1
v_call: TRBV19
cdr3_aa: CASTNQGQGSYGYTF
cdr3_nt: TGTGCCAGTACAAATCAAGGACAGGGATCGTATGGCTACACCTTC